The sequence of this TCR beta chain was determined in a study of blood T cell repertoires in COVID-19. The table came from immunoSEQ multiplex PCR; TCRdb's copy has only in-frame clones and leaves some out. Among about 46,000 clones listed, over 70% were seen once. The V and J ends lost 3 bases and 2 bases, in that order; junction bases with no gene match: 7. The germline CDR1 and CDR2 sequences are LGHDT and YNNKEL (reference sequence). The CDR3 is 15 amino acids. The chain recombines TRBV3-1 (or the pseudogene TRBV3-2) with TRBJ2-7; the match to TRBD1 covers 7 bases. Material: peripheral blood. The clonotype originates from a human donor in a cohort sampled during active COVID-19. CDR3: CASSHGTVITYEQYF. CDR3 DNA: TGTGCCAGCAGCCACGGGACAGTGATAACCTACGAGCAGTACTTC.